Sequencing of this TCR beta chain was carried out in a study of regulatory T cells in long-lasting Graves disease. CDR3 regions were amplified by Arm-PCR using iRepertoire HTBI primers to build TCR beta libraries. TCRdb ran MiXCR on the multiplex PCR reads and lists one entry per CDR3 protein. Of 400,000 to 500,000 distinct CDR3 sequences listed, approximately 15% are singletons. This clonotype was recorded a few times. The CDR3 length is 13 residues. Germline-derived CDR1 and CDR2 are DFQATT and SNEGSKA (reference sequence). The V segment lost 3 bases and the J segment 5 bases; nucleotides outside the gene matches: 6. Time point reported: newly diagnosed GD, antithyroid drugs for less than 3 months. Making the TCR library involved RNA that had been extracted from PBMCs. These sequences were also reported in another study, on T cells in Graves' hyperthyroidism and ophthalmopathy. That study adds: Uncontrolled infection, other autoimmune disease, pregnancy and lactation each barred patients from inclusion. Clinical symptoms, serum thyroxine, TRAb, thyroid ultrasound and orbital computed tomography informed diagnoses.

This TCR was sampled from a woman aged 50 to 65 with Graves disease. The chain is built from TRBV20-1 and TRBJ2-7, with 8 positions matching TRBD2. The source was peripheral blood mononuclear cells (PBMCs), collected at new diagnosis, from a patient treated with antithyroid drugs. CDR3 protein: CSARSGSKNEQYF. The CDR3 coding sequence is TGCAGTGCTAGGAGCGGGAGTAAGAACGAGCAGTACTTC.